This entry lists 28 T cell receptor beta chains sequenced from one sample in a study of T cell responses to AZD1222 COVID-19 vaccine. Measured with immunoSEQ multiplex PCR; TCRdb has only the in-frame clones, and not every one. The data show some 110,000 clones, with approximately 89% seen just once and around 4.4% held by the top ten. Sequences were derived from peripheral blood, sampled 28 days after the second AZD1222 dose. These receptors originate from an adult who received the AZD1222 COVID-19 vaccine.

This clone occurred a few times. The chain employs TRBV19 and TRBJ1-4; no definite D call. Germline V gene sequence: CDR1 LNHDA, CDR2 SQIVND (reference sequence). Trimming left V 0 bases short and J 4 bases short, with 9 bases between. The CDR3 is made up of 15 amino acids. DNA of the CDR3: TGTGCCAGTAGTATAGAAACGGCGATTAATGAAAAACTGTTTTTT. This gives the protein CASSIETAINEKLFF. Full variable domain (remainder filled in from reference TRBV19 and TRBJ1-4): DGGITQSPKYLFRKEGQNVTLSCEQNLNHDAMYWYRQDPGQGLRLIYYSQIVNDFQKGDIAEGYSVSREKKESFPLTVTSAQKNPTAFYLCASSIETAINEKLFFGSGTQLSVL.

This rearrangement joins TRBV10-3 to TRBJ2-7; D is possibly TRBD1 (5 bases). The germline gives CDR1 ENHRY, CDR2 SYGVKD. This CDR3 contains 14 residues. V gave up 6 bases and J gave up 3 bases, with 15 bases separating them. Written as DNA, the CDR3 is TGTGCCATCAGCAAACAGGCAGGGAACTACGAGCAGTACTTC. It specifies CAISKQAGNYEQYF.

The rearrangement joins TRBV3-1 (or the pseudogene TRBV3-2) to TRBJ1-3, with TRBD1 identical over 9 bases. J lost 0 bases, V lost 4 bases, and 7 bases had no gene match. This CDR3 is built from 17 residues. The germline gives CDR1 LGHDT, CDR2 YNNKEL (reference sequence). Here the CDR3 DNA reads TGTGCCAGCAGCCCTGTCGGACAGGGGAGCTCTGGAAACACCATATATTTT. Its translation is CASSPVGQGSSGNTIYF.

This chain uses TRBV6-2 or TRBV6-3 with TRBJ2-7; D is possibly TRBD1 or TRBD2 (6 bases each). This CDR3 spans 13 amino acids. The ends were cut back, 3 bases at V and 4 bases at J, with 10 bases in the middle. Looked up from germline, CDR1 is MNHEY and CDR2 is SVGEGT. CDR3: CASSYGGQYEQYF. Written as DNA, the CDR3 is TGTGCCAGCAGTTATGGGGGGCAATACGAGCAGTACTTC.

The chain links TRBV28 to TRBJ2-7, with 7 nucleotides matching TRBD1. The CDR3 runs to 14 residues. CDR1 and CDR2 (germline): MDHEN, SYDVKM. V was pared by 6 bases and J by 2 bases, with 7 bases of the junction left unmatched. As DNA, the CDR3 is TGTGCCAGCAGCTTACAGGGGTTTACCTACGAGCAGTACTTC. Translated, it gives CASSLQGFTYEQYF.

The CDR3 coding sequence is TGTGCCAGCAGCTTATCGGGACAGTACAATCAGCCCCAGCATTTT. Encoded protein: CASSLSGQYNQPQHF. The genes are TRBV7-9 and TRBJ1-5, with 7 bases identical to TRBD1. The V and J ends lost 2 bases and 3 bases, in that order; junction bases with no gene match: 4. The CDR3 is made up of 15 amino acids. Germline V gene data show CDR1 as SEHNR and CDR2 as FQNEAQ (reference sequence).

The rearrangement links TRBV18 to TRBJ2-1; 10 bases match TRBD1. CDR1 and CDR2 from the germline V gene are KGHSH and LQKENI. The CDR3 runs to 16 residues. With V trimmed by 3 bases and J by 7 bases, 9 bases remained unmatched. CDR3 sequence (DNA): TGTGCCAGCTCACCCCCGACAGGGGGCGCTTCTAATGAGCAGTTCTTC. Translating gives CASSPPTGGASNEQFF.

The chain recombines TRBV24-1 with TRBJ1-4; D remains ambiguous. V was trimmed by 1 base and J by 3 bases, leaving 11 bases between them. From germline, CDR1 is KGHDR and CDR2 SFDVKD. CDR3 size: 16 residues. The CDR3 DNA sequence: TGTGCCACCAGTGATTTATTGGCGCGGGCTAATGAAAAACTGTTTTTT. It specifies CATSDLLARANEKLFF.

The J gene is TRBJ2-2, the V gene TRBV6-5; D ambiguous. Germline V lookup: CDR1 MNHEY, CDR2 SVGAGI. The CDR3 spans 13 residues. V lost 7 bases, J lost 0 bases, and 6 bases lay in between. The CDR3 DNA reads as TGTGCCAGCATAGGCCCGAACACCGGGGAGCTGTTTTTT. Protein product: CASIGPNTGELFF.

This chain links TRBV25-1 with TRBJ1-6; D call uncertain. The CDR3 has 16 residues. CDR1 and CDR2 from the germline V gene are MGHDK and SYGVNS. Trimming took off 5 bases at V and 0 bases at J, with 11 bases between the two ends. In DNA, the CDR3 is TGTGCCAGCAGTCCCCAACAGAGCTCCTATAATTCACCCCTCCACTTT. Translated: CASSPQQSSYNSPLHF. The entire variable domain, with the rest obtained from reference TRBV25-1 and TRBJ1-6, is as follows: EADIYQTPRYLVIGTGKKITLECSQTMGHDKMYWYQQDPGMELHLIHYSYGVNSTEKGDLSSESTVSRIRTEHFPLTLESARPSHTSQYLCASSPQQSSYNSPLHFGNGTRLTVT.

The rearrangement links TRBV4-2 to TRBJ1-2; 8 positions agree with TRBD1. V lost 4 bases, J lost 3 bases, and 4 bases stayed unmatched. This CDR3 is 14 amino acids long. Germline CDR1 reads LGHNA; CDR2 reads YNFKEQ. The CDR3 sequence is CASSPGQEDYGYTF. CDR3 DNA sequence: TGTGCCAGCAGCCCGGGACAGGAAGACTATGGCTACACCTTC.

CDR3 loop: CATSDSRLAGAYNEQFF. The CDR3 bases are TGTGCCACCAGTGATTCCCGACTAGCGGGAGCCTACAATGAGCAGTTCTTC. The chain links TRBV24-1 to TRBJ2-1, with 12 positions matching TRBD2. The germline V gene encodes CDR1 KGHDR and CDR2 SFDVKD. The CDR3 is 17 residues long. J was trimmed by 2 bases and V by 2 bases; bases with no gene match: 3.

The rearrangement uses TRBV28 and TRBJ1-2; perhaps TRBD1 as D (5 bases). The CDR3 extends over 12 amino acids. V was clipped by 3 bases and J by 12 bases, with 14 bases between them. Germline V CDR1 and CDR2: MDHEN, SYDVKM. CDR3 loop: CASSLLGEGDTF. The CDR3 DNA is TGTGCCAGCAGTTTGTTAGGGGAGGGCGACACCTTC.

This clone has a single count. V is TRBV10-3 and J is TRBJ2-5; 14 bases align to TRBD2. This CDR3 region has 15 residues. V lost 6 bases and J lost 7; bases outside the gene matches: 7. Germline-derived CDR1 and CDR2 are ENHRY and SYGVKD. The CDR3 sequence: CAIRGTSGGVGTQYF. The CDR3 coding sequence is TGTGCCATCAGGGGGACTAGCGGGGGAGTGGGGACCCAGTACTTC.

The J gene is TRBJ1-2, the V gene TRBV30; D gene uncertain. CDR1 and CDR2 (germline): GTSNPN, SVGIG (reference sequence). The germline V and J ends were trimmed by 2 bases and 7 bases, with 20 bases remaining between them. This CDR3 has 15 residues. CDR3 coding DNA: TGTGCCTGGAGTACCCGGCGCCTGGCAGGTAGTGGCTACACCTTC. It yields the protein CAWSTRRLAGSGYTF. The whole variable domain, filled in from reference TRBV30 and TRBJ1-2, reads SQTIHQWPATLVQPVGSPLSLECTVEGTSNPNLYWYRQAAGRGLQLLFYSVGIGQISSEVPQNLSASRPQDRQFILSSKKLLLSDSGFYLCAWSTRRLAGSGYTFGSGTRLTVV.

This clone occurred a few times. The V gene is TRBV6-4, the J gene TRBJ2-1, with 9 bases that match TRBD2. V was pared by 6 bases and J by 5 bases, with 8 bases of the junction left unmatched. This CDR3 has 15 residues. Germline V lookup: CDR1 MRHNA, CDR2 SNTAGT. The DNA for the CDR3 is TGTGCCAGCAGAGATAGCGGGGGAGACCACAATGAGCAGTTCTTC. It yields the protein CASRDSGGDHNEQFF.

This chain links TRBV5-5 with TRBJ2-2; TRBD1 matches 7 bases. CDR3 length: 15 amino acids. Germline assignment: CDR1 SGHKS and CDR2 YYEKEE (reference sequence). V trimming: 4 bases; J trimming: 4 bases; junction bases outside the gene matches: 7. CDR3 sequence (DNA): TGTGCCAGCAGCCCAACCGGGACAGTCACCGGGGAGCTGTTTTTT. It yields the protein CASSPTGTVTGELFF.

The CDR3 loop reads CASSLSGQQNNSPLHF. CDR3 DNA: TGTGCCAGCAGCCTATCGGGACAGCAAAATAATTCACCCCTCCACTTT. The chain carries TRBV6-2 or TRBV6-3 and TRBJ1-6; 7 nucleotides agree with TRBD1. V shed 6 bases and J 5 bases; nucleotides not matched to a gene: 10. The CDR3 contains 16 residues. From germline, CDR1 is MNHEY and CDR2 SVGEGT.

The chain carries TRBV28 and TRBJ1-2; possibly TRBD1 for D (5 bases). The CDR3 contains 15 residues. CDR1 and CDR2 from the germline V gene are MDHEN and SYDVKM. V dropped 3 bases and J dropped 3 bases, with 14 bases sitting between them. CDR3 DNA sequence: TGTGCCAGCAGTTTGGGAGAGGGGACCTACTATGGCTACACCTTC. This translates into CASSLGEGTYYGYTF.

The rearrangement links TRBV7-8 to TRBJ2-7; D gene uncertain. With 3 bases removed from V and 6 bases from J, the gap between germline ends came to 12 bases. The germline gives CDR1 SGHVS, CDR2 FQNEAQ. CDR3 length: 13 residues. The CDR3 DNA reads as TGTGCCAGCAGCTTTCGAGCGCGCCCCGAGCAGTACTTC. Protein sequence: CASSFRARPEQYF.

The rearrangement joins TRBV24-1 to TRBJ1-1, with unresolved D. Germline V gene data show CDR1 as KGHDR and CDR2 as SFDVKD. CDR3 length equals 13 residues. With 1 base removed from V and 1 base from J, the gap between germline ends came to 3 bases. Written as DNA, the CDR3 is TGTGCCACCAGTGATTTCAAGAACACTGAAGCTTTCTTT. Translation: CATSDFKNTEAFF.

This rearrangement joins TRBV5-6 to TRBJ1-1; the D gene is possibly TRBD1 (6 bases). This CDR3 has 16 residues. Germline V gives CDR1 SGHDT, CDR2 YYEEEE. V gave up 1 base and J gave up 0 bases, with 13 bases separating them. CDR3 in DNA: TGTGCCAGCAGCTTGAATCAGGGGACGATGAACACTGAAGCTTTCTTT. It is translated as CASSLNQGTMNTEAFF. The full variable domain, completed using reference TRBV5-6 and TRBJ1-1, is DAGVTQSPTHLIKTRGQQVTLRCSPKSGHDTVSWYQQALGQGPQFIFQYYEEEERQRGNFPDRFSGHQFPNYSSELNVNALLLGDSALYLCASSLNQGTMNTEAFFGQGTRLTVV.

This chain joins TRBV6-5 and TRBJ1-3; D unresolved. The ends were cut back, 5 bases at V and 3 bases at J, with 5 bases in the middle. Germline-derived CDR1 and CDR2 are MNHEY and SVGAGI. The CDR3 has 12 amino acids. The CDR3 region is CASSTSGNTIYF. The CDR3 nucleotides are TGTGCCAGCAGTACAAGTGGAAACACCATATATTTT.

The chain recombines TRBV10-1 with TRBJ2-3; 7 nucleotides align to TRBD2. Germline V lookup: CDR1 WNHNN, CDR2 SYGVQD (reference sequence). This CDR3 is built from 15 residues. J gave up 0 bases and V 2 bases, and 2 bases lay outside the gene matches. The chain's CDR3 is CASSEGRGSTDTQYF. The CDR3 nucleotides read TGCGCCAGCAGTGAGGGGCGGGGGAGCACAGATACGCAGTATTTT.

This clone was recorded once. The chain recombines TRBV12-5 with TRBJ2-2; D is undetermined. V was cut by 1 base and J by 5 bases, with 5 bases left in between. Looked up from germline, CDR1 is LGHNT and CDR2 is FRNRAP. The CDR3 runs 13 residues. The CDR3 loop reads CASGLGKTGELFF. DNA for the CDR3: TGTGCTAGTGGTTTGGGCAAGACCGGGGAGCTGTTTTTT. The complete variable domain, with remaining parts taken from reference TRBV12-5 and TRBJ2-2, reads DARVTQTPRHKVTEMGQEVTMRCQPILGHNTVFWYRQTMMQGLELLAYFRNRAPLDDSGMPKDRFSAEMPDATLATLKIQPSEPRDSAVYFCASGLGKTGELFFGEGSRLTVL.

The chain combines TRBV28 with TRBJ1-2; D may be TRBD1 (5 bases). This CDR3 has 12 amino acids. Germline V gives CDR1 MDHEN, CDR2 SYDVKM. V was pared by 8 bases and J by 5 bases, with 12 bases between. The CDR3, as DNA: TGTGCCAGCGTCCGGGACGATTATGGCTACACCTTC. Protein product: CASVRDDYGYTF.

The chain has TRBV15 and TRBJ1-3; maybe TRBD1 (5 bases). V shed 1 base and J shed 1 base, with 8 bases lying between them. Germline CDR1 reads LNHNV; CDR2 reads YYDKDF (reference sequence). CDR3 size: 15 residues. The CDR3 loop is CATSRGGDSGNTIYF. CDR3 coding DNA: TGTGCCACCAGCAGAGGAGGGGATTCTGGAAACACCATATATTTT.

The chain has TRBV19 and TRBJ1-2, with D unresolved. Trimming left V 1 base short and J 8 bases short, with 11 bases between. The CDR3 has 13 amino acids. The germline V gene encodes CDR1 LNHDA and CDR2 SQIVND (reference sequence). CDR3 nucleotides: TGTGCCAGTAGTATAGGCCCGCTGGTGGGCTACACCTTC. Translating gives CASSIGPLVGYTF.